These 5 T cell receptor beta chains originate from one sample sequenced in a study of a mutant IDH1 vaccine in newly diagnosed glioma. Their cognate antigens are unknown. As to time point: week 5, during vaccination. One vaccine dose held 300 ug of mutant IDH1 20-mer peptide and came with topical imiquimod. Only in-frame clones appear in the TCRdb table, and some are missing; sequencing was by immunoSEQ multiplex PCR. The profile shows about 54,000 clones, approximately 80% of them singletons. The sample here was PBMCs, taken from a glioma patient whose treatment included an IDH1 peptide vaccine. These receptors all stem from a man aged 25-40 years with glioma.

V is TRBV21-1 and J is TRBJ1-1; the table's D call TRBD1 went unverified against the DNA. TRBV21-1 counts as a pseudogene. The CDR3 consists of 15 residues. CDR3: CASSKEQGLDTEAFF. CDR3 DNA sequence: TGTGCCAGCAGCAAAGAACAGGGGCTCGACACTGAAGCTTTCTTT.

This clone was recorded only once. This chain joins TRBV5-5 and TRBJ2-7, with D maybe TRBD2 (6 bases). Germline lookup yields CDR1 SGHKS and CDR2 YYEKEE (reference sequence). The CDR3 totals 14 residues. The ends were cut back, 3 bases at V and 1 base at J, with 11 bases in the middle. The CDR3 reads CASSSIADSYEQYF. The CDR3, as DNA: TGTGCCAGCAGCTCGATAGCGGATTCCTACGAGCAGTACTTC. Variable domain in full (rest from reference TRBV5-5 and TRBJ2-7): DAGVTQSPTHLIKTRGQQVTLRCSPISGHKSVSWYQQVLGQGPQFIFQYYEKEERGRGNFPDRFSARQFPNYSSELNVNALLLGDSALYLCASSSIADSYEQYFGPGTRLTVT.

CDR3 DNA sequence: TGTGCCAGTAGTTTGCGGGGGGGGCCAACCTACGAGCAGTACTTC. Protein product: CASSLRGGPTYEQYF. The chain joins TRBV19 to TRBJ2-7, with 9 bases matching TRBD2. CDR1 and CDR2 (germline): LNHDA, SQIVND (reference sequence). Trimming removed 5 bases from V and 2 bases from J; junction bases left unmatched: 7. The CDR3 totals 15 residues.

V usage is TRBV5-4 and J usage is TRBJ2-7; 12 bases map to TRBD2. V shed 4 bases, J shed 2 bases, and the junction held 10 bases outside the gene matches. The germline CDR1 and CDR2 sequences are SGHNT and YYREEE (reference sequence). The CDR3 totals 17 residues. The chain's CDR3 is CASSLRLAGVRTYEQYF. Written as DNA, the CDR3 is TGTGCCAGCAGCCTACGACTAGCGGGGGTTCGAACCTACGAGCAGTACTTC. The whole variable domain, filled in from reference TRBV5-4 and TRBJ2-7, reads ETGVTQSPTHLIKTRGQQVTLRCSSQSGHNTVSWYQQALGQGPQFIFQYYREEENGRGNFPPRFSGLQFPNYSSELNVNALELDDSALYLCASSLRLAGVRTYEQYFGPGTRLTVT.

The rearrangement uses TRBV5-1 and TRBJ2-2; 7 nucleotides match TRBD1. CDR3 length: 15 amino acids. With 4 bases clipped from V and 1 base from J, the junction kept 4 bases outside the gene matches. Per the germline V gene, CDR1 is SGHRS and CDR2 is YFSETQ. CDR3 protein: CASSKRTGNTGELFF. The CDR3 DNA is TGCGCCAGCAGCAAGAGGACAGGGAACACCGGGGAGCTGTTTTTT.